This entry features one T cell receptor beta chain sequence. These data belong to a study of blood T cell repertoires in COVID-19. Study summary: Sites in the United States, Italy and Spain provided acute and convalescent COVID-19 samples. Sources were T cells, B-cell-depleted T cells, or PBMCs; the material itself was cDNA or gDNA.

Germline CDR1 reads MRHNA; CDR2 reads SNTAGT. Trimming cost V 1 base and J 1 base, with 10 bases left between them. The CDR3 spans 16 residues. Original handling: Counts of nucleated cells, estimated from reference gene primer amplification, were obtained. This table comes from immunoSEQ multiplex PCR, and its TCRdb copy is limited to in-frame clones, with some not included. V, J and clone size are taken as reported in that table, and D and trimming were inferred from the DNA itself. The table includes roughly 500,000 clones, roughly 87% detected once. The Seattle patients joined while their infection was active and were tracked longitudinally afterward.

The material sequenced was peripheral blood. The V and J genes are TRBV6-4 and TRBJ2-2, with D perhaps TRBD1 (5 bases). The TCR sequence derives from a man aged 18 to 35 with COVID-19, enrolled during active disease. For the CDR3, the DNA is TGTGCCAGCAGTGACTACCCGACAGAGAACACCGGGGAGCTGTTTTTT. This codes for CASSDYPTENTGELFF.